Below, 2 T cell receptor beta chains from the same sample are listed, as sequenced in a study of blood T cell repertoires in COVID-19. Profiling relied on immunoSEQ multiplex PCR, and the TCRdb table lists in-frame clones only, not all of them. The sample carries about 120,000 clones, around three quarters recorded once. Material: peripheral blood. The origin of the receptors is an elderly woman with acute or convalescent COVID-19.

The chain uses TRBV11-2 and TRBJ2-2; tentative D call: TRBD2 (6 bases). Germline V gives CDR1 SGHAT, CDR2 FQNNGV. This CDR3 has 17 residues. V shed 2 bases and J shed 2 bases, with 15 bases lying between them. The CDR3 here is CASSLSVTSYNTGELFF. In DNA, the CDR3 is TGTGCCAGCAGCTTATCTGTTACTAGCTATAACACCGGGGAGCTGTTTTTT. The full variable domain, rest sourced from reference TRBV11-2 and TRBJ2-2, is EAGVAQSPRYKIIEKRQSVAFWCNPISGHATLYWYQQILGQGPKLLIQFQNNGVVDDSQLPKDRFSAERLKGVDSTLKIQPAKLEDSAVYLCASSLSVTSYNTGELFFGEGSRLTVL.

The chain joins TRBV4-1 to TRBJ2-3; 8 bases line up with TRBD2. With V trimmed by 4 bases and J by 4 bases, 13 bases remained unmatched. Germline V CDR1 and CDR2: MGHRA, YSYEKL. This CDR3 has 17 amino acids. The chain's CDR3 is CASSLAGSGTRADTQYF. CDR3 in DNA: TGCGCCAGCAGCCTTGCCGGTAGCGGGACGAGGGCAGATACGCAGTATTTT.